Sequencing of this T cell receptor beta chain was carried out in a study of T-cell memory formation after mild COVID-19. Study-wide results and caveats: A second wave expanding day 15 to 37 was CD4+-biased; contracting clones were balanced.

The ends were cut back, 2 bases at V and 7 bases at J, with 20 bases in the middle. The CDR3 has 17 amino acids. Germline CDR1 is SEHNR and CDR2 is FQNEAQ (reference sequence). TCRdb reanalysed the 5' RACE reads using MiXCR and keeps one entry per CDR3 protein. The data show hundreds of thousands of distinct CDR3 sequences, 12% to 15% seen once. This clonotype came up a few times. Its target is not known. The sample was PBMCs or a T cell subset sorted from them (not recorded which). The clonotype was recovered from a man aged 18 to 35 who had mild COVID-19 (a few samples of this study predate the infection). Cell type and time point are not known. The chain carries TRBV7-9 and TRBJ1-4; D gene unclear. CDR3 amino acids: CASSLPQDGVRFEKLFF. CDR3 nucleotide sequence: TGTGCCAGCAGCTTACCCCAGGACGGGGTGAGGTTTGAAAAACTGTTTTTT.